The 20 T cell receptor beta chains below were found in one sample sequenced in a study of T cell clonality in common variable immunodeficiency. Profiled with immunoSEQ multiplex PCR; TCRdb holds only in-frame clones, not every one. This repertoire holds tens of thousands of clones, and none appear only once. Sequencing was performed on peripheral blood mononuclear cells. The receptors derive from a person aged 18-69 years in good health.

On this clone: The read ends 3 residues early relative to the CDR3; the germline J gene fills the gap. The chain is built from TRBV6-1 and TRBJ1-1, with D unresolved. This CDR3 is 14 amino acids long. Germline-derived CDR1 and CDR2 are MNHNS and SASEGT. The CDR3 sequence is CASSGTTLQETAFF. The part of the CDR3 DNA that was read is TGTGCCAGCAGTGGGACTACCCTTCAAGAGACA.

This clone was seen many times. The read comes to an end 3 residues before the CDR3 does, leaving the germline J gene to fill in the end. J is TRBJ2-5 and V is TRBV20-1; D gene unclear. The CDR3 spans 12 residues. Looked up from germline, CDR1 is DFQATT and CDR2 is SNEGSKA (reference sequence). The V and J ends lost 2 bases and 4 bases respectively, with 8 bases between them. The DNA read from the CDR3 is TGCAGTGCTAGAATAGCTGGAGAGACC. It yields the protein CSARIAGET. The full CDR3 is CSARIAGETQYF.

There are many counts of this clone. The CDR3 is cut off 3 residues early in the read; its end comes from the germline J gene. V is TRBV2 and J is TRBJ2-3, with a possible D match to TRBD1 (6 bases). Germline V gene lookup returns CDR1 SNHLY and CDR2 FYNNEI. The length of the CDR3 is 13 residues. The CDR3 is CASSDQGTSAQYF. The CDR3 bases that were read are TGTGCCAGCAGTGATCAGGGGACCTCGGCG.

The table lists this clone with many counts. The sequenced fragment ends 3 residues before the CDR3 boundary, so the rest is inferred from the germline J gene. The genes are TRBV20-1 and TRBJ2-1; perhaps TRBD1 as D (6 bases). Germline V gene sequence: CDR1 DFQATT, CDR2 SNEGSKA (reference sequence). Trimming took 4 bases from V and 3 from J, leaving 25 bases between them. This CDR3 comprises 18 residues. The CDR3 is CSAKKRWQGRKLYNEQFF. CDR3 DNA, as far as it was read: TGCAGTGCTAAAAAAAGATGGCAGGGGCGCAAACTCTACAATGAG.

This clone was counted ten times or more. From the germline J gene comes the end of the CDR3, since the read stops 3 residues before it. J is TRBJ1-2 and V is TRBV12-3 or TRBV12-4, with 8 bases that match TRBD1. The CDR3 is 14 amino acids. Unmatched junction bases numbered 6, after V lost 5 bases and J lost 4 bases. The CDR3 loop reads CASSPRQGSYGYTF. The sequenced CDR3 bases are TGTGCCAGCAGTCCCAGACAGGGGAGCTATGGC.

This clone is medium-sized. Read coverage stops 3 residues before the CDR3 terminus; the germline J gene supplies the remainder. The chain uses TRBV29-1 and TRBJ2-5; perhaps TRBD2 as D (5 bases). CDR1 and CDR2 from the germline V gene are SQVTM and ANQGSEA. V lost 4 bases, J lost 1 base, and 10 bases lay in between. The CDR3 spans 13 residues. CDR3 sequence reads: CSVAGLRQETQYF. The sequenced part of the CDR3 DNA is TGCAGCGTTGCGGGGTTACGCCAAGAGACC.

The table lists this clone with a few counts. The read terminates 3 residues before the CDR3 end, so the remaining end is supplied by the germline J gene. The chain carries TRBV7-9 and TRBJ2-7; D is perhaps TRBD1 (5 bases). The CDR3 has 15 amino acids. The V end lost 1 base, the J end lost 3 bases, and 13 bases lay between the germline ends. CDR1 and CDR2 (germline): SEHNR, FQNEAQ (reference sequence). CDR3 sequence reads: CASSLGGARVYEQYF. The covered CDR3 bases are TGTGCCAGCAGCTTAGGGGGTGCCAGGGTCTACGAG.

In this sample, this clone turned up many times. The CDR3 end lies 3 residues beyond the end of the read and is filled in from the germline J gene. The chain combines TRBV5-1 with TRBJ1-4; a weak D match, TRBD1 (5 bases). The CDR3 consists of 14 residues. Germline loops: CDR1 SGHRS, CDR2 YFSETQ. V gave up 0 bases and J gave up 8 bases, with 11 bases separating them. CDR3 bases read: TGCGCCAGCAGCTTGGAGGGGAATAGGGAAAAA. This encodes CASSLEGNREK. The entire CDR3 reads CASSLEGNREKLFF.

This clone has ten or more counts. The CDR3 bases that were read are TGTGCCAGCAGCTTAAATAGCCCAGATACG. Translating gives CASSLNSPDT. The complete CDR3 protein is CASSLNSPDTQYF. V is TRBV7-9 and J is TRBJ2-3; the D is unclear. The CDR3 end lies 3 residues beyond the end of the read and is filled in from the germline J gene. Germline assignment: CDR1 SEHNR and CDR2 FQNEAQ (reference sequence). V was clipped by 2 bases and J by 4 bases, with 7 bases between them. This CDR3 spans 13 amino acids. Complete variable domain (other parts from reference TRBV7-9 and TRBJ2-3): DTGVSQNPRHKITKRGQNVTFRCDPISEHNRLYWYRQTLGQGPEFLTYFQNEAQLEKSRLLSDRFSAERPKGSFSTLEIQRTEQGDSAMYLCASSLNSPDTQYFGPGTRLTVL.

Remarks on this clone: Read sequence stops 3 residues before the CDR3 end, and the germline J gene provides the missing end. The chain joins TRBV7-9 to TRBJ1-6; D is uncertain. The CDR3 length is 13 residues. Between the trimmed V and J ends, which lost 7 bases and 6 bases, there was a span of 10 bases. Germline V gives CDR1 SEHNR, CDR2 FQNEAQ (reference sequence). The CDR3 spells CASTAAGNSPLHF. Partial CDR3 DNA: TGTGCCAGCACCGCGGCCGGTAATTCACCC.

This clone was detected many times. The DNA ends 3 residues before the CDR3 does, and the rest of the CDR3 is filled in from the germline J gene. The V call is TRBV5-4, the J call TRBJ2-5, with D possibly matching TRBD2 (6 bases). V lost 3 bases and J lost 4, with 13 bases in between. Germline-derived CDR1 and CDR2 are SGHNT and YYREEE (reference sequence). The CDR3 loop spans 14 amino acids. The part of the CDR3 DNA that was read is TGTGCCAGCAGCTCCCCTCGTAGCGGAGAGACC. Translated: CASSSPRSGET. In full, the CDR3 is CASSSPRSGETQYF.

This clone was counted many times. This CDR3 reads CASSGTVMGLPYEQYF. CDR3 DNA, as far as it was read: TGTGCCAGCAGTGGAACCGTGATGGGACTTCCCTACGAG. The chain is built from TRBV6-1 and TRBJ2-7; tentatively, D is TRBD2 (6 bases). The read falls 3 residues short of the CDR3 end, and the missing part is taken from the germline J gene. Between the trimmed V and J ends, which lost 4 bases and 2 bases, there was a span of 18 bases. Germline CDR1 reads MNHNS; CDR2 reads SASEGT. This CDR3 has 16 amino acids.

This clone was detected ten times or more. The sequenced fragment ends 3 residues before the CDR3 boundary, so the rest is inferred from the germline J gene. This chain uses TRBV18 with TRBJ2-3; a possible D gene is TRBD2 (6 bases). Trimming left V 2 bases short and J 4 bases short, with 13 bases between. The CDR3 length is 15 residues. Germline-derived CDR1 and CDR2 are KGHSH and LQKENI. This CDR3 is CASSPGTGGSDTQYF. Incomplete CDR3 DNA: TGTGCCAGCTCACCAGGGACTGGGGGGTCAGATACG.

This clone was recorded many times. The CDR3 goes on 3 residues after the read ends, and that part is filled in from the germline J gene. V and J are TRBV20-1 and TRBJ2-6; 7 nucleotides agree with TRBD1. V gave up 6 bases and J gave up 0 bases; unmatched junction bases: 11. The CDR3 sequence is 17 residues long. Germline-derived CDR1 and CDR2 are DFQATT and SNEGSKA (reference sequence). The chain's CDR3 is CSAHGDSHRSGANVLTF. The part of the CDR3 DNA that was read is TGCAGTGCCCACGGGGACAGCCACCGCTCTGGGGCCAACGTC.

This clone was seen many times. Read data end 3 residues before the CDR3 end; the end is taken from the germline J gene. The chain employs TRBV20-1 and TRBJ1-6; 7 nucleotides match TRBD1. Germline CDR1 DFQATT, CDR2 SNEGSKA (reference sequence). Trimming cost V 0 bases and J 8 bases; bases outside gene matches: 7. The CDR3 is 15 amino acids. The sequenced part of the CDR3 DNA is TGCAGTGCTAGAGATGCAGGGGGATGGGATTCACCC. This encodes CSARDAGGWDSP. The complete CDR3 protein is CSARDAGGWDSPLHF.

This clone was counted ten times or more. The read ends 3 residues shy of where the CDR3 ends; the end is completed using the germline J gene. V usage is TRBV7-8 and J usage is TRBJ2-7; 9 bases align to TRBD2. The V and J ends lost 6 bases and 4 bases, in that order; junction bases with no gene match: 13. CDR3 length: 16 residues. Germline assignment: CDR1 SGHVS and CDR2 FQNEAQ. The CDR3 is CASSKAGGTRSYEQYF. Incomplete CDR3 DNA: TGTGCCAGCAGTAAAGCGGGGGGAACCCGGTCTTACGAG.

This clone was observed many times. The read ends 3 residues early relative to the CDR3; the germline J gene fills the gap. The chain has TRBV19 and TRBJ2-7; maybe TRBD2 (6 bases). The CDR3 loop spans 14 amino acids. Germline V CDR1 and CDR2: LNHDA, SQIVND (reference sequence). V lost 5 bases and J lost 2, with 13 bases in between. The DNA read from the CDR3 is TGTGCCAGTAGTTTGGCGGGACTTACCTACGAG. It yields the protein CASSLAGLTYE. The entire CDR3 is CASSLAGLTYEQYF.

This clone appeared many times. Coverage ceases 3 residues before the CDR3 finishes, and the germline J gene fills in the end. V and J are TRBV20-1 and TRBJ1-1; tentatively, D is TRBD1 (5 bases). CDR1 and CDR2 from the germline V gene are DFQATT and SNEGSKA (reference sequence). The CDR3 covers 11 residues. Partial CDR3 DNA: TGCAGTGCTAGGGGGGGGGACTGG. Its translation: CSARGGDW. The whole CDR3 protein reads CSARGGDWAFF.

The CDR3 sequence: CSARGGGNSPLFF. The CDR3 bases that were read are TGCAGTGCTAGAGGGGGGGGAAATTCACCA. This chain uses TRBV20-1 with TRBJ1-4, with a possible D match to TRBD1 (5 bases). The read is 3 residues too short to cover the CDR3 end, so that end is filled in from the germline J gene. Germline V CDR1 and CDR2: DFQATT, SNEGSKA (reference sequence). The CDR3 contains 13 residues.

Turning to this clone: With the read ending 3 residues before the CDR3 end, the germline J gene is used to fill in that end. This rearrangement joins TRBV7-6 to TRBJ1-2, with 8 positions matching TRBD1. This CDR3 region has 13 residues. CDR1 SGHVS and CDR2 FNYEAQ come from the germline V gene. The CDR3 DNA, read in part, is TGTGCCAGCAGCGCATCCAGGGGGCTGGGC. It encodes CASSASRGLG. The full CDR3 is CASSASRGLGYTF. The variable domain in full, with the rest retrieved from reference TRBV7-6 and TRBJ1-2, is GAGVSQSPRYKVTKRGQDVALRCDPISGHVSLYWYRQALGQGPEFLTYFNYEAQQDKSGLPNDRFSAERPEGSISTLTIQRTEQRDSAMYRCASSASRGLGYTFGSGTRLTVV.